This T cell receptor (beta chain) was documented in a study of T cell repertoires in cytomegalovirus infection. About the research overall: In public TCR beta signatures, there were indications of both CMV infection and matching HLA type.

Each CDR3 protein gets one entry after TCRdb re-called the reads with MiXCR. The sample has about 360,000 distinct CDR3 sequences; about a sixth are singletons. This clonotype has more than one count but fewer than ten. The CDR3 consists of 15 residues. V was shortened by 2 bases and J by 8 bases, with 16 bases between the two germline ends. Germline V gene data show CDR1 as LNHNV and CDR2 as YYDKDF (reference sequence). The sequence came from a human donor in good health (CMV status not recorded). Some clones in this sample may be carry-over from other donors' samples. The source material was PBMCs. The rearrangement uses TRBV15 and TRBJ2-1; possible D gene TRBD1, 6 bases. The CDR3 sequence is CATSRPFREGDEQFF. The CDR3 DNA reads TGTGCCACCAGCAGACCATTTCGAGAGGGGGATGAGCAGTTCTTC.